A single T cell receptor beta chain is shown here with its context. Its antigen is as yet unknown. This sample is drawn from a study of T cell responses to AZD1222 COVID-19 vaccine. Whole-study findings and limits: Unmutated variant regions are reportedly the target of nearly half of TCRs that are spike-specific. Donors in the cohort were predominantly white British and more often female, and clonal diversity was possibly underestimated.

Clones were read by immunoSEQ multiplex PCR, and TCRdb kept only the in-frame ones, dropping some. Of 150,000 or so clones in the sample, 90% to 95% were seen once. Second-dose intervals near 4 or 12 weeks were combined. The length of the CDR3 is 16 residues. Trimming left V 4 bases short and J 0 bases short, with 13 bases between. CDR1 and CDR2 (germline): SGDLS, YYNGEE. This specimen consisted of peripheral blood, obtained 28 days after the second AZD1222 dose. This receptor was obtained from an adult who received the AZD1222 COVID-19 vaccine. V and J are TRBV9 and TRBJ2-2; tentative D call: TRBD2 (5 bases). In DNA form, the CDR3 reads TGTGCCAGCAGCCCCCGGAGGAGCCCGAACACCGGGGAGCTGTTTTTT. Its protein product is CASSPRRSPNTGELFF.